This T cell receptor beta chain was sequenced during a study of blood T cell repertoires in COVID-19. The overall study: Acute and convalescent COVID-19 samples came from the United States, Italy and Spain. From T cells, B-cell-depleted T cells, or PBMCs came the material, which was cDNA or gDNA.

Trimming took off 2 bases at V and 7 bases at J, with 20 bases between the two ends. Germline CDR1 reads SNHLY; CDR2 reads FYNNEI. The CDR3 runs to 16 residues. As originally analysed: How many nucleated cells were present was estimated from reference gene primer amplification. Assay: immunoSEQ multiplex PCR; the TCRdb copy retains only in-frame clones and omits some. V and J calls and clone size follow that table, whereas D and trimming were derived from the DNA. The table lists some 98,000 clones, 75% to 90% of them singletons. This clonotype originated in a human donor in a cohort sampled during active COVID-19. Sequencing used peripheral blood. This rearrangement joins TRBV2 to TRBJ1-2, with D perhaps TRBD1 (5 bases). CDR3 nucleotide sequence: TGTGCCAGCAGTGAAATCGGGACTTCCCCCACGGGTGGCTACACCTTC. It specifies CASSEIGTSPTGGYTF.